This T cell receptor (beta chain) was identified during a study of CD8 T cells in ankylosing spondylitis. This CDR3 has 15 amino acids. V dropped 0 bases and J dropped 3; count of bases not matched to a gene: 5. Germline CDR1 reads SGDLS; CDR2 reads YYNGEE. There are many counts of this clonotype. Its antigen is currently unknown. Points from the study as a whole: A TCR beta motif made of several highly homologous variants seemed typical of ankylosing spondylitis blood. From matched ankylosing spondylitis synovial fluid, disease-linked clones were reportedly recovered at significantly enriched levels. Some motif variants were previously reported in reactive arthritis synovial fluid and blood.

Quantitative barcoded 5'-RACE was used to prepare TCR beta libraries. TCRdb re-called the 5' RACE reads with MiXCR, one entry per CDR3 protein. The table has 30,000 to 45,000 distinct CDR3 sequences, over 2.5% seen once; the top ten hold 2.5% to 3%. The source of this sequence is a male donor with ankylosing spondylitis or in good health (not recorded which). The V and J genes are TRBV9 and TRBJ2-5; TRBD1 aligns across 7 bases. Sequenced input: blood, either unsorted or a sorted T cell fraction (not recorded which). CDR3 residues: CASSVAPDREETQYF. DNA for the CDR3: TGTGCCAGCAGCGTAGCTCCCGACAGGGAAGAGACCCAGTACTTC.